The 8 T cell receptor beta chains below were found in one sample sequenced in a study of blood T cell repertoires in COVID-19. Repertoires were generated with immunoSEQ multiplex PCR, while TCRdb's copy carries only in-frame clones and drops some. The sample carries approximately 300,000 clones, around 90% recorded once. Material for sequencing was peripheral blood. The source of these receptors is a woman aged 25 to 39 with COVID-19, enrolled during active disease.

This clone was seen only once. The chain carries TRBV14 and TRBJ2-1; 11 bases map to TRBD1. Germline loops: CDR1 SGHDN, CDR2 FVKESK. CDR3 size: 17 residues. Trimming removed 0 bases from V and 9 bases from J; junction bases left unmatched: 10. CDR3 sequence: CASSQDPGQGALGEQFF. The DNA of the CDR3 is TGTGCCAGCAGCCAAGATCCAGGACAGGGGGCTCTCGGTGAGCAGTTCTTC.

This clone was seen a single time. This chain uses TRBV7-6 with TRBJ2-2; no definite D call. Germline assignment: CDR1 SGHVS and CDR2 FNYEAQ. This CDR3 has 17 residues. The V and J ends lost 0 bases and 7 bases respectively, with 18 bases between them. The CDR3 nucleotides are TGTGCCAGCAGCTTAGCGGTTACAGCACTTTCCGGCGGGGAGCTGTTTTTT. It translates to CASSLAVTALSGGELFF.

Regarding this clone: Other DNA sequences in this specimen translate into the identical CDR3. This chain connects TRBV5-1 to TRBJ1-5, with D possibly being TRBD1 (6 bases). V was clipped by 4 bases and J by 4 bases, with 12 bases between them. This CDR3 has 14 residues. Per germline, CDR1 SGHRS and CDR2 YFSETQ. CDR3 protein: CASSPGTLNQPQHF. The CDR3 DNA sequence: TGCGCCAGCAGCCCCGGGACACTGAATCAGCCCCAGCATTTT.

The chain recombines TRBV27 with TRBJ2-1; D remains ambiguous. Per germline, CDR1 MNHEY and CDR2 SMNVEV (reference sequence). V shed 7 bases and J shed 4 bases, with 11 bases lying between them. The CDR3 is 13 amino acids. The CDR3 DNA reads as TGTGCCAGCATGACAACTGGATACAATGAGCAGTTCTTC. Translating it yields CASMTTGYNEQFF.

The chain is built from TRBV9 and TRBJ2-2, with 8 nucleotides matching TRBD2. CDR1 and CDR2 (germline): SGDLS, YYNGEE. The V and J ends lost 0 bases and 2 bases, in that order; junction bases with no gene match: 3. This CDR3 has 16 amino acids. CDR3 sequence: CASSVALAGNTGELFF. CDR3 in DNA: TGTGCCAGCAGCGTAGCCCTAGCGGGTAACACCGGGGAGCTGTTTTTT.

The V call is TRBV30, the J call TRBJ2-7; 8 bases are shared with TRBD1. With V trimmed by 5 bases and J by 6 bases, 9 bases remained unmatched. Germline CDR1 GTSNPN, CDR2 SVGIG (reference sequence). This CDR3 has 13 amino acids. The CDR3 protein is CAWSAGGPGEQYF. The CDR3 bases are TGTGCCTGGTCCGCAGGGGGCCCGGGCGAGCAGTACTTC.

The chain couples TRBV24-1 to TRBJ1-2; D gene ambiguous. The germline V gene encodes CDR1 KGHDR and CDR2 SFDVKD. V gave up 2 bases and J gave up 0 bases, with 12 bases separating them. The CDR3 is 16 amino acids. The CDR3 protein is CATSDSMVPANYGYTF. In DNA, the CDR3 is TGTGCCACCAGTGATTCCATGGTGCCAGCTAACTATGGCTACACCTTC.

The rearrangement links TRBV5-4 to TRBJ1-4, with 9 bases matching TRBD1. The V gene's germline CDR1 is SGHNT and CDR2 YYREEE (reference sequence). The CDR3 has 16 residues. Trimming at V came to 4 bases and at J to 5 bases, leaving 9 bases not matched to a gene. CDR3 nucleotide sequence: TGTGCCAGCAGCCCCGGGACAGGGCGTTACAATGAAAAACTGTTTTTT. Translation: CASSPGTGRYNEKLFF.